The present T cell receptor beta chain was sequenced within a study of graft-versus-host responses after intestinal transplantation. Study summary: All recipients got anti-thymocyte globulin induction, then tacrolimus and steroids for approximately 3 years. Study-level points and caveats: GvH clones were found in recipient marrow; some appeared first in ileum or blood.

On this clone: Its antigen is still unknown.

The CDR3 totals 14 residues. Germline V gene lookup returns CDR1 KGHSH and CDR2 LQKENI. V was trimmed by 1 base and J by 6 bases, leaving 9 bases between them. This table comes from immunoSEQ multiplex PCR, and its TCRdb copy is limited to in-frame clones, with some not included. Here the sample spans tens of thousands of clones, 91% being singletons. The V gene is TRBV18, the J gene TRBJ2-2; D not resolved. The specimen was unstimulated CD4+ T cells sorted from spleen or lymph node cells, collected before intestinal transplant. This clonotype originated in a human donor who received an intestinal transplant. This CDR3 is CASSPQEVAGELFF. Here the CDR3 DNA reads TGTGCCAGCTCACCACAAGAGGTCGCCGGGGAGCTGTTTTTT.